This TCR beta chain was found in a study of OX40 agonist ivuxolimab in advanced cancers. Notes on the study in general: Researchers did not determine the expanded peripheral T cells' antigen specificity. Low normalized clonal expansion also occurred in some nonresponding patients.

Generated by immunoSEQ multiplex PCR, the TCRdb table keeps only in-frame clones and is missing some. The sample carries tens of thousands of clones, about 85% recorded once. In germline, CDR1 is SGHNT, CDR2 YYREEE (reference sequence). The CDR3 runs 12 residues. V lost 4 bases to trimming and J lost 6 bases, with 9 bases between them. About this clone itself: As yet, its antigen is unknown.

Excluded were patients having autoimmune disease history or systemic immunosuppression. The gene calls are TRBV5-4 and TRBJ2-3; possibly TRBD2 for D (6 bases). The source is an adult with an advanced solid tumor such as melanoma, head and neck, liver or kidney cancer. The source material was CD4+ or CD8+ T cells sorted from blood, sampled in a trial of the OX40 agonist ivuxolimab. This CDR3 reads CASSGGVDTQYF. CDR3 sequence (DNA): TGTGCCAGCAGCGGAGGGGTCGATACGCAGTATTTT.